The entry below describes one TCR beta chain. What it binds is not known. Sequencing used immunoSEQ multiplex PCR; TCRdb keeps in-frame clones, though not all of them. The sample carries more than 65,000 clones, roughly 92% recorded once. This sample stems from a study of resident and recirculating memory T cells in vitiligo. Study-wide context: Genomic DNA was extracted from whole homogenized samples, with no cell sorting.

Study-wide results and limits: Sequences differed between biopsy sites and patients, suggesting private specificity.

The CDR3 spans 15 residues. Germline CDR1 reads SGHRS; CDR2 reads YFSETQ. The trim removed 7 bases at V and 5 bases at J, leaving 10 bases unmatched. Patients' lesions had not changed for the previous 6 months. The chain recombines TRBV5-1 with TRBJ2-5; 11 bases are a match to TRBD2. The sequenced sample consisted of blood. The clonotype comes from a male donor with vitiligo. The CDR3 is CASSPGLAVEETQYF. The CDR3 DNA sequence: TGCGCCAGCTCCCCGGGACTAGCGGTTGAGGAGACCCAGTACTTC. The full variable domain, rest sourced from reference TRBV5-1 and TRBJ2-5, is KAGVTQTPRYLIKTRGQQVTLSCSPISGHRSVSWYQQTPGQGLQFLFEYFSETQRNKGNFPGRFSGRQFSNSRSEMNVSTLELGDSALYLCASSPGLAVEETQYFGPGTRLLVL.